This T cell receptor (beta chain) was found in a study of OX40 agonist ivuxolimab in advanced cancers. Repertoires were generated with immunoSEQ multiplex PCR, while TCRdb's copy carries only in-frame clones and drops some. Of about 13,000 clones in the sample, about two thirds are singletons; the top ten hold around 40%. The material was CD4+ or CD8+ T cells sorted from blood, obtained in a trial of the OX40 agonist ivuxolimab. The TCR originated in an adult with an advanced solid tumor such as melanoma, head and neck, liver or kidney cancer.

Here the CDR3 reads CASSAPRGLTEAFF. CDR3 nucleotides: TGTGCCAGCAGTGCTCCCAGGGGGCTCACTGAAGCTTTCTTT. The chain combines TRBV9 with TRBJ1-1; 8 nucleotides match TRBD1. V shed 5 bases and J 4 bases; nucleotides not matched to a gene: 7. From germline, CDR1 is SGDLS and CDR2 YYNGEE. The CDR3 totals 14 residues.